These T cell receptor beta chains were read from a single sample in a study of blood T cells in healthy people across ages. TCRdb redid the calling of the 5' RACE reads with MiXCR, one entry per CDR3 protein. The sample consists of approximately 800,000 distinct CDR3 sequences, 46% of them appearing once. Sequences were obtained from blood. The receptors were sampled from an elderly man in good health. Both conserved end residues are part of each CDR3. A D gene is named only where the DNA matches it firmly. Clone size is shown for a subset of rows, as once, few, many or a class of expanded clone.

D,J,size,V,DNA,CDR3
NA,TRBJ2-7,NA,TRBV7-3,TGTGCCAGCAGCCCGACGGCCTCCTACGAGCAGTACTTC,CASSPTASYEQYF
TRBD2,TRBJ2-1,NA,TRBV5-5,TGTGTCAGCAGGAGGACTAGCGGCAACAATGAGCAGTTCTTC,CVSRRTSGNNEQFF
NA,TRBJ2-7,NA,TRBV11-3,TGTGCCAGCAGCCGGACTAATGAGCAGTACTTC,CASSRTNEQYF
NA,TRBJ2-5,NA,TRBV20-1,TGCAGTGCTAGGAGAGGAAATGAGCAGTACTTC,CSARRGNEQYF
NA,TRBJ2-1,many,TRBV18,TGTGCCAGCAGCCCCGGCAATGAGCAGTTCTTC,CASSPGNEQFF
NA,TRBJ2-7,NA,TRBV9,TGTGCCAGCAGCGCGGGGGGGACAGGGTATCGCAATGAGCAGTACTTC,CASSAGGTGYRNEQYF
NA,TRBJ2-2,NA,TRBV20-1,TGCAGTGCTAGATGGGGAGACACCGGGGAGCTGTTTTTT,CSARWGDTGELFF
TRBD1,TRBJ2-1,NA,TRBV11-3,TGTGCCAGCAGCTCGGGACAGGGTGTGAATGAGCAGTTCTTC,CASSSGQGVNEQFF
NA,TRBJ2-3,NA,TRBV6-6,TGTGCCAGCAGTTACGTAGAGCGCTCAGATACGCAGTATTTT,CASSYVERSDTQYF
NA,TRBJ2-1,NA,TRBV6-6,TGTGCCAGCAGTTATTGGGGGTACAATGAGCAGTTCTTC,CASSYWGYNEQFF
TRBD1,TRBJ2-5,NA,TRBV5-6,TGTGCCAGCAGCTTGAAGGGGGCATGGGAGACCCAGTACTTC,CASSLKGAWETQYF
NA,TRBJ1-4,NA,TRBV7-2,TGTGCCAGCAGCTTAAGTCCCGGTGAAAAACTGTTTTTT,CASSLSPGEKLFF
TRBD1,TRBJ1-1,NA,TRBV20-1,TGCAGTGCTAGAGCCCCTGGGACAGGGAGCACTGAAGCTTTCTTT,CSARAPGTGSTEAFF
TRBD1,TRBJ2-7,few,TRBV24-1,TGTGCCACCAGTGATCCGCAGACAGGGGGCAGCGAGCAGTACTTC,CATSDPQTGGSEQYF
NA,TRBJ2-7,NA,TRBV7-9,TGTGCCAGCAGCTTAGCGGTCTCAGGAAAATACGAGCAGTACTTC,CASSLAVSGKYEQYF
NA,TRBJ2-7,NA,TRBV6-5,TGTGCCAGCAGTTACTCCAGGGCGACCTTATACAATGAGCAGTATTTC,CASSYSRATLYNEQYF
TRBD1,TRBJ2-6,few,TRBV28,TGTGCCAGCAGTTTTTACAGGGGGTACGAGGGGGCCAACGTCCTGACTTTC,CASSFYRGYEGANVLTF
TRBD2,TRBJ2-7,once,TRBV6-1,TGTGCCAGCAGTCAGGGTAGCGGGAGTGTTTACGAGCAGTACTTC,CASSQGSGSVYEQYF
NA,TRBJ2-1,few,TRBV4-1,TGCGCCAGCAGCCAAGGAAGCGGAGTAGACTCCTACAATGAGCAGTTCTTC,CASSQGSGVDSYNEQFF
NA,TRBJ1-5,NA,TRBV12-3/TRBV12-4,TGTGCCAGCAGTCGAACAGGGTCGAGAGGCAATCAGCCCCAGCATTTT,CASSRTGSRGNQPQHF
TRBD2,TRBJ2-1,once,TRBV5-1,TGCGCCAGCAGCTGGGGGGAGGGGTACAATGAGCAGTTCTTC,CASSWGEGYNEQFF
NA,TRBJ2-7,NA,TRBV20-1,TGCAGTGCTTTATACCCGGGACGGCCTAACGAGCAGTACTTC,CSALYPGRPNEQYF
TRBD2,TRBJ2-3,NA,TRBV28,TGTGCCAGCACCTGGACTAGCGGGTTGACAGATACGCAGTATTTT,CASTWTSGLTDTQYF
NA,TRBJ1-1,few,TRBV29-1,TGCAGCGTCCTGGGGACGGGCAACACTGAAGCTTTCTTT,CSVLGTGNTEAFF
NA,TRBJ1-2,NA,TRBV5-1,TGCGCCAGCAGCGACGGGCCCAGAGGCTACACCTTC,CASSDGPRGYTF
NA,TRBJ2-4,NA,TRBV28,TGTGCCAGCAGTCCCACTTCGGCGACTAACATTCAGTACTTC,CASSPTSATNIQYF
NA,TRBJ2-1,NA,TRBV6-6,TGTGCCAGCATGGAGTTATGGGGTGAGCAGTTCTTC,CASMELWGEQFF
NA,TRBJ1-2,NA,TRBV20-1,TGCAGTGCTGGGGGACCGCATGGCTACACCTTC,CSAGGPHGYTF
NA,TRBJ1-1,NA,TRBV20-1,TGCAGTGCTAAGGAGGGAACACCCTGGGTAGCTTTCTTT,CSAKEGTPWVAFF
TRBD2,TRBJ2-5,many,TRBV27,TGTGCCAGCAGTCGGGGACTAGCTAAGAGCCAAGAGACCCAGTACTTC,CASSRGLAKSQETQYF
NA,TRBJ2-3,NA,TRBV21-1,TGTGCCAGCAGCAAAGAAAGCGGGACTAGCACAGATACGCAGTATTTT,CASSKESGTSTDTQYF
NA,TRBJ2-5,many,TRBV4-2,TGTGCCAGCAGCGAGCAATCAGAACTAGTTCCGAAGACCCAGTACTTC,CASSEQSELVPKTQYF
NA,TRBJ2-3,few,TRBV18,TGTGCCAGCGAGATGGCGGACCGCACAGATACGCAGTATTTT,CASEMADRTDTQYF
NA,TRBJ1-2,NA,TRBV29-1,TGCAGCGGACTAGAACAGCTCTATGGTTACACCTTC,CSGLEQLYGYTF
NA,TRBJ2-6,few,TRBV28,TGTGCCAGCAGTCCCCACCGATACTCTGGGGCCAACGTCCTGACTTTC,CASSPHRYSGANVLTF
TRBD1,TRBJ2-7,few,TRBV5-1,TGCGCCAGCAGCTGGACAGGGTCCGAGCAGTACTTC,CASSWTGSEQYF
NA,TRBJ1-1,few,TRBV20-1,TGCAGTGCTAGAGATTATCGGGGCAGCCCTGAAGCTTTCTTT,CSARDYRGSPEAFF
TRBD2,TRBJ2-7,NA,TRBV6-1,TGTGCCAGCAGTAAAACGGGACTAGCGGACTACGAGCAGTACTTC,CASSKTGLADYEQYF
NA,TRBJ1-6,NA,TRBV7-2,TGTGCCAGCACCCCGGTAGGGACTTCGGCTTCACCCCTCCACTTT,CASTPVGTSASPLHF
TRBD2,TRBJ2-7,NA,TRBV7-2,TGTGCCAGCCAGGTAGCGGGACTTCACGAGCAGTACTTC,CASQVAGLHEQYF
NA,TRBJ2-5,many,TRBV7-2,TGTGCCAGCAGCCACCCCCCAGCGCAAGAGACCCAGTACTTC,CASSHPPAQETQYF
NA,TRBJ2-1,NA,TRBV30,TGTGCCTGGATCCCGGGGATGCATGAGCAGTTCTTC,CAWIPGMHEQFF
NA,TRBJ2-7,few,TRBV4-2,TGTGCCAGCAGCCAAGCCCCTGGGGGGAGCTCCTACGAGCAGTACTTC,CASSQAPGGSSYEQYF
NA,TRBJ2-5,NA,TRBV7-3,TGTGCCAGCAGCTCGGGCAGGGACGAGACCCAGTACTTC,CASSSGRDETQYF